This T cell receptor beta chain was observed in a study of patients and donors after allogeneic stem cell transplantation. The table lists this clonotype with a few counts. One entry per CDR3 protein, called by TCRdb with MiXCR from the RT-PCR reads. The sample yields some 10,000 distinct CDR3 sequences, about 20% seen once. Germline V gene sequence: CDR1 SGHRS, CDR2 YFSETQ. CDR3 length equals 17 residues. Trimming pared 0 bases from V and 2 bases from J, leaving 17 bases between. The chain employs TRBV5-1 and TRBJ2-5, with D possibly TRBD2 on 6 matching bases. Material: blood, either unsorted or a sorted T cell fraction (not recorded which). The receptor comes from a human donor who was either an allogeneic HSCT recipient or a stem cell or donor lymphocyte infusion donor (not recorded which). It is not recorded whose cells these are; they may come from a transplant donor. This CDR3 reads CASSLVPLMSGQETQYF. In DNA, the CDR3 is TGCGCCAGCAGCTTGGTTCCGTTGATGAGCGGGCAAGAGACCCAGTACTTC.